The 26 T cell receptor beta chains given below trace back to one sample, sequenced in a study of a mutant IDH1 vaccine in newly diagnosed glioma. Time point here: week 5, during vaccination. A single vaccine dose contained 300 ug of mutant IDH1 20-mer peptide, and topical imiquimod was used with it. The table came from immunoSEQ multiplex PCR; TCRdb's copy has only in-frame clones and leaves some out. The sample yields about 33,000 clones, approximately 80% seen once. These receptors' antigens are unknown. Here the sequenced sample was PBMCs, taken from a glioma patient whose treatment included an IDH1 peptide vaccine. All receptors derive from a man under 40 with glioma.

The rearrangement links TRBV6-5 to TRBJ1-5; no reliable D call. Trimming pared 5 bases from V and 2 bases from J, leaving 7 bases between. Germline assignment: CDR1 MNHEY and CDR2 SVGAGI. The CDR3 spans 13 residues. The CDR3 bases are TGTGCCAGCAGTGAGTCGGGCAATCAGCCCCAGCATTTT. This encodes CASSESGNQPQHF.

This clone was detected only a few times. This rearrangement joins TRBV27 to TRBJ2-7, with 10 bases fitting TRBD2. J was trimmed by 7 bases and V by 4 bases; bases with no gene match: 10. This CDR3 comprises 15 residues. CDR1 is MNHEY and CDR2 is SMNVEV in the germline V gene (reference sequence). The CDR3: CASSSVAGGVGEQYF. CDR3 DNA: TGTGCCAGCAGTTCGGTAGCGGGAGGCGTAGGGGAGCAGTACTTC.

The J gene is TRBJ2-7, the V gene TRBV27; D possibly matches TRBD1 or TRBD2 (5 bases each). The CDR3 is made up of 13 amino acids. Germline V gives CDR1 MNHEY, CDR2 SMNVEV (reference sequence). V was cut by 2 bases and J by 5 bases, with 10 bases left in between. CDR3 in DNA: TGTGCCAGCAGTTTAATGTTGGGACACGAGCAGTACTTC. Encoded protein: CASSLMLGHEQYF.

The genes are TRBV5-5 and TRBJ1-2; D is ambiguous. Trimming stripped 5 bases from V and 0 bases from J, with 8 bases between. Germline lookup yields CDR1 SGHKS and CDR2 YYEKEE (reference sequence). The CDR3 loop spans 13 amino acids. The CDR3 sequence is CASSVSPNYGYTF. The CDR3 DNA sequence: TGTGCCAGCAGTGTCAGCCCTAACTATGGCTACACCTTC.

The chain combines TRBV7-2 with TRBJ2-7; D is uncertain. The germline gives CDR1 SGHTA, CDR2 FQGNSA. V was cut by 4 bases and J by 7 bases, with 11 bases left in between. The length of the CDR3 is 12 residues. CDR3 bases: TGTGCCAGCAGCTCGAACTTCGGAGAGCAGTACTTC. Protein product: CASSSNFGEQYF.

The gene calls are TRBV6-1 and TRBJ1-5, with 8 positions matching TRBD1. This CDR3 comprises 17 residues. Looked up from germline, CDR1 is MNHNS and CDR2 is SASEGT. With V trimmed by 3 bases and J by 6 bases, 13 bases remained unmatched. CDR3 sequence: CASSDPDRASRGQPQHF. Here the CDR3 DNA reads TGTGCCAGCAGTGACCCGGACAGGGCTTCTAGGGGTCAGCCCCAGCATTTT.

This chain joins TRBV7-9 and TRBJ2-1; D uncertain. CDR1 SEHNR and CDR2 FQNEAQ come from the germline V gene (reference sequence). With 2 bases removed from V and 4 bases from J, the gap between germline ends came to 12 bases. The CDR3 runs 15 residues. The CDR3 reads CASSLIDFTYNEQFF. The CDR3 region has the DNA TGTGCCAGCAGCTTAATCGATTTTACTTACAATGAGCAGTTCTTC.

The chain couples TRBV9 to TRBJ2-2; D unresolved. There are 15 residues in the CDR3. Germline loops: CDR1 SGDLS, CDR2 YYNGEE. V lost 0 bases to trimming and J lost 3 bases, with 9 bases between them. The CDR3 protein is CASSVEAEDTGELFF. As DNA, the CDR3 is TGTGCCAGCAGCGTAGAGGCAGAAGACACCGGGGAGCTGTTTTTT.

This chain joins TRBV4-2 and TRBJ2-5; 7 bases align to TRBD1. With V trimmed by 5 bases and J by 2 bases, 5 bases remained unmatched. The CDR3 loop spans 14 amino acids. The germline V gene encodes CDR1 LGHNA and CDR2 YNFKEQ. The CDR3 spells CASSNWDRQETQYF. CDR3 nucleotide sequence: TGTGCCAGCAGCAACTGGGACAGACAAGAGACCCAGTACTTC.

This clone was recorded once. The CDR3 sequence is CASSQPKQGRGTDTQYF. The CDR3 coding sequence is TGCGCCAGCAGTCAACCTAAACAGGGTAGGGGCACAGATACGCAGTATTTT. The chain has TRBV23-1 and TRBJ2-3; tentatively, D is TRBD1 (6 bases). TRBV23-1 is treated as an ORF (open reading frame) with a function not yet certain. With 2 bases removed from V and 1 base from J, the gap between germline ends came to 16 bases. The CDR3 spans 17 residues.

This chain uses TRBV7-9 with TRBJ2-1; D perhaps matches TRBD1 (5 bases). The CDR3 spans 15 residues. V lost 5 bases to trimming and J lost 4 bases, with 15 bases between them. CDR1 SEHNR and CDR2 FQNEAQ come from the germline V gene (reference sequence). CDR3: CASSPSDILYNEQFF. In DNA form, the CDR3 reads TGTGCCAGCAGCCCCTCGGACATACTTTACAATGAGCAGTTCTTC.

The table lists this clone with a count of one. V gene TRBV27 combines with J gene TRBJ2-7, with a weak D call TRBD2 (6 bases). Trimming took off 5 bases at V and 3 bases at J, with 20 bases between the two ends. Germline V gene lookup returns CDR1 MNHEY and CDR2 SMNVEV (reference sequence). The CDR3 is 16 residues long. The CDR3 DNA sequence: TGTGCCAGCAGTACTTTGGGTCTAGCGCCGATCTACGAGCAGTACTTC. This encodes CASSTLGLAPIYEQYF.

The chain carries TRBV6-5 and TRBJ2-7, with D possibly matching TRBD2 (5 bases). V dropped 5 bases and J dropped 2 bases, with 13 bases sitting between them. There are 14 residues in the CDR3. The germline gives CDR1 MNHEY, CDR2 SVGAGI. The CDR3 DNA reads TGTGCCAGCAGTGTCCCCGGGGAACCCTACGAGCAGTACTTC. Its protein is CASSVPGEPYEQYF.

This clone has just a few counts. V and J are TRBV4-3 and TRBJ1-5; D gene unclear. V was trimmed by 1 base and J by 5 bases, leaving 6 bases between them. This CDR3 contains 13 residues. The germline V gene has CDR1 LGHNA and CDR2 YSLEER. CDR3 sequence reads: CASSQGSYQPQHF. DNA for the CDR3: TGCGCCAGCAGCCAAGGGAGTTATCAGCCCCAGCATTTT.

J is TRBJ2-1 and V is TRBV6-5, with D perhaps given as TRBD1 or TRBD2 (5 bases each). Trimming cost V 2 bases and J 6 bases, with 11 bases left between them. The germline gives CDR1 MNHEY, CDR2 SVGAGI. The CDR3 has 14 residues. The CDR3 region is CASSYSRESNEQFF. For the CDR3, the DNA is TGTGCCAGCAGTTACAGCAGGGAGTCCAATGAGCAGTTCTTC.

The chain employs TRBV10-3 and TRBJ2-3; 11 positions agree with TRBD1. This CDR3 is built from 15 residues. V shed 6 bases, J shed 1 base, and the junction held 3 bases outside the gene matches. Germline V CDR1 and CDR2: ENHRY, SYGVKD. The CDR3 reads CAISRDRGGTDTQYF. Written as DNA, the CDR3 is TGTGCCATCAGCAGGGACAGGGGGGGCACAGATACGCAGTATTTT.

The CDR3 here is CASSSRTGTSGRILIKSTDTQYF. CDR3 DNA: TGTGCCAGCAGCTCCCGGACCGGGACTAGCGGGAGGATCCTCATTAAGAGCACAGATACGCAGTATTTT. This sequence joins TRBV9 and TRBJ2-3; 15 bases align to TRBD2. Germline trimming cut 4 bases from V and 0 bases from J; bases unmatched to any gene: 21. Germline lookup yields CDR1 SGDLS and CDR2 YYNGEE. The length of the CDR3 is 23 residues.

This chain uses TRBV27 with TRBJ2-7; 11 positions match TRBD2. The CDR3 totals 16 residues. The V gene end was trimmed by 5 bases and the J gene end by 1 base; junction bases not matched to a gene: 7. CDR1 and CDR2 from the germline V gene are MNHEY and SMNVEV (reference sequence). CDR3 loop: CASSTTTSGVSYEQYF. The CDR3 coding sequence is TGTGCCAGCAGTACGACGACTAGCGGGGTTTCCTACGAGCAGTACTTC.

The V call is TRBV30, the J call TRBJ2-2; D not resolved. V lost 4 bases and J 6 bases, leaving 12 bases between the germline ends. In germline, CDR1 is GTSNPN, CDR2 SVGIG (reference sequence). The CDR3 has 13 residues. The CDR3 protein is CAWNRAAAGELFF. The CDR3 DNA reads TGTGCCTGGAACCGGGCGGCCGCCGGGGAGCTGTTTTTT.

Of note for this clone: At one boundary the junction diverges from the germline segment, which might be a read error. This chain connects TRBV5-3 to TRBJ2-7, with 7 bases fitting TRBD1. TRBV5-3 is an open reading frame, and its role is uncertain. The CDR3 runs to 14 residues. The CDR3, as DNA: TGTGCCAGAAGTTTGGGTCGACAGGGCCCCGAGCAGTACTTC. This encodes CARSLGRQGPEQYF.

The J gene is TRBJ2-7, the V gene TRBV9; TRBD2 might be the D (6 bases). The CDR3 contains 13 residues. Germline-derived CDR1 and CDR2 are SGDLS and YYNGEE. V was shortened by 5 bases and J by 0 bases, with 9 bases between the two germline ends. In DNA, the CDR3 is TGTGCCAGCAGAGGAGGGGCCTCCTACGAGCAGTACTTC. Protein sequence: CASRGGASYEQYF.

This clone was observed a single time. V and J are TRBV30 and TRBJ2-1, with D possibly matching TRBD2 (6 bases). Deletions cut 5 bases from V and 12 bases from J, with 23 bases between. Germline assignment: CDR1 GTSNPN and CDR2 SVGIG (reference sequence). The CDR3 sequence is 14 residues long. CDR3 in amino acids: CAWGLSATSQWQFF. CDR3 in DNA: TGTGCCTGGGGCCTGAGTGCGACTAGTCAATGGCAGTTCTTC.

This rearrangement joins TRBV5-6 to TRBJ2-2; the D gene is possibly TRBD2 (6 bases). This CDR3 spans 15 amino acids. Germline CDR1 reads SGHDT; CDR2 reads YYEEEE. V lost 0 bases to trimming and J lost 4 bases, with 10 bases between them. CDR3 region: CASSLVGGGTGELFF. As DNA, the CDR3 is TGTGCCAGCAGCTTGGTGGGGGGAGGCACCGGGGAGCTGTTTTTT.

This chain joins TRBV6-4 and TRBJ2-1; 8 bases match TRBD2. Trimming took 6 bases from V and 2 from J; bases not matched to a gene: 6. The CDR3 is made up of 15 amino acids. The germline V gene has CDR1 MRHNA and CDR2 SNTAGT. CDR3 bases: TGTGCCAGCAGAGAAGCGGGAGCCCCCTACAATGAGCAGTTCTTC. Translated, it gives CASREAGAPYNEQFF.

This chain uses TRBV6-1 with TRBJ1-1, with D possibly TRBD1 on 5 matching bases. The CDR3 is made up of 13 amino acids. V lost 5 bases to trimming and J lost 3 bases, with 10 bases between them. Germline-derived CDR1 and CDR2 are MNHNS and SASEGT. The CDR3 nucleotides are TGTGCCAGCAGTCAGCAGGGTTACACTGAAGCTTTCTTT. As protein: CASSQQGYTEAFF.

This clone was seen just once. J is TRBJ1-4 and V is TRBV9; the D is unclear. This CDR3 has 14 amino acids. Trimming pared 3 bases from V and 5 bases from J, leaving 11 bases between. The germline V gene encodes CDR1 SGDLS and CDR2 YYNGEE. This CDR3 is CASSEGVENEKLFF. Written as DNA, the CDR3 is TGTGCCAGCAGCGAAGGAGTAGAGAATGAAAAACTGTTTTTT.